Here is one T cell receptor (beta chain) with its context. The data originate from a study of blood T cell repertoires in COVID-19. Germline CDR1 and CDR2: SGHNT and YENEEA. The germline V and J ends were trimmed by 4 bases and 7 bases, with 19 bases remaining between them. The CDR3 contains 16 residues. Study processing details: Nucleated cell number was recorded as an estimate derived from reference gene primer amplification. TCRdb's copy holds only in-frame clones and misses some; the assay was immunoSEQ multiplex PCR. V and J calls and clone size come straight from that table; D and trimming were deduced from the DNA. Of 80,000 to 95,000 clones listed, roughly 80% are singletons.

The V gene is TRBV11-3, the J gene TRBJ2-2, with D perhaps TRBD2 (6 bases). This receptor was identified in a woman of 80 years or more with active or convalescent COVID-19. The sequenced sample was peripheral blood. CDR3 in DNA: TGTGCCAGCAGCTCCAGCCGGGTCAAGGGAGGCGGGGAGCTGTTTTTT. Amino acids: CASSSSRVKGGGELFF.